This T cell receptor (beta chain) is drawn from a study of breast tumors, draining lymph nodes, adjacent tissues (dated by TCRdb to 2016 to 2018). With regard to the full study: The study compared TCR beta repertoires across tumor, adjacent nontumor tissue and axillary lymph nodes from breast cancer patients. The study aimed to assess the relationships and possible T-cell exchange between tumor, surrounding tissue and draining lymph node repertoires in human breast cancer.

Lymph node samples came from the axillary draining lymph nodes of breast cancer patients. The reads were generated on an Illumina HiSeq 2000. TCR beta chain libraries were generated by multiplex PCR amplification. The amplified TCR beta chain products were analyzed by high-throughput sequencing. The public reads were quality trimmed at Q25 with fastp and then assembled into clones with MiXCR by TCRdb, keeping productive beta chains. Rows with a matching CDR3 protein are joined into one entry that keeps the most common DNA and genes. For this sample there are 130,000 or so distinct CDR3 sequences; about 20% appear just once. 2% to 2.5% of the sample is in the top ten clones. Ten or more counts support this clonotype. The target of this receptor is not known. Qualities for individual bases were not recorded, and no much larger clone is one base off. There are 13 amino acids in the CDR3, from cysteine to phenylalanine inclusive. The read is trimmed to its CDR3 DNA, 39 bases read in frame from base 1. V gives up 3 bases and J gives up 1 base, and the segment between their germline ends measures 7 bases. The germline V gene specifies MDHEN as CDR1 and SYDVKM as CDR2.

Points the paper makes about the study in general: The data were judged consistent with most tumor T cells deriving from the lymph node and then expanding within tumor tissue. Tumors showed preferential V and J gene usage, and their T-cell repertoire diversity fell below that of lymph nodes yet above that of nontumor tissue. The conclusion that tumor T cells originate in lymph nodes was presented as consistent with a hypothesis rather than as directly demonstrated. In luminal-like breast cancer, tumor and nontumor tissue repertoires resembled each other significantly more than in basal-like breast cancer.

This sequence uses TRBV28 and TRBJ2-7; confidence is insufficient to name the D gene. This clonotype originated in a female donor with breast cancer. Some clones in this sample may be carry-over from other donors' samples. The sequenced material came from axillary lymph node tissue. The DNA is TGTGCCAGCAGTTTTGGCAGATCCTACGAGCAGTACTTC. The encoded protein is CASSFGRSYEQYF. Reference TRBV28 and TRBJ2-7 genes cover what lies past the CDR3, so the full variable domain is DVKVTQSSRYLVKRTGEKVFLECVQDMDHENMFWYRQDPGLGLRLIYFSYDVKMKEKGDIPEGYSVSREKKERFSLILESASTNQTSMYLCASSFGRSYEQYFGPGTRLTVT.